The clone carrying this TCR beta chain appeared a few times. The entry originates in a study of blood T cell repertoires in COVID-19. Study details: From the United States, Italy and Spain came samples of acute and convalescent COVID-19.

The V gene's germline CDR1 is ENHRY and CDR2 SYGVKD. V was trimmed by 9 bases and J by 4 bases, leaving 14 bases between them. This CDR3 comprises 13 residues. Assay: immunoSEQ multiplex PCR; the TCRdb copy retains only in-frame clones and omits some. The sample includes 150,000 to 200,000 clones, roughly 73% of them seen just once. The TCR comes from a woman of 80 years or more with active or convalescent COVID-19. Source material: peripheral blood. V gene TRBV10-3 combines with J gene TRBJ2-3, with D perhaps matching TRBD2 (6 bases). CDR3 sequence (DNA): TGTGCCATTTCCTCGGGGGTCGCAGATACGCAGTATTTT. Its protein is CAISSGVADTQYF.